One and the same sample provided the 8 T cell receptor beta chains below, sequenced in a study of T cells in Graves' hyperthyroidism and ophthalmopathy. Amplification of TCR beta CDR3 regions used RNA as the template. With the HTBI primer set, the TCR CDR3 went through a first round of RT-PCR. TCRdb re-called the multiplex PCR reads through MiXCR, storing one row per CDR3 protein. The data show about 420,000 distinct CDR3 sequences, 12% to 15% seen once. Material for sequencing was blood. These receptors were obtained from a woman under 30 with Graves' hyperthyroidism.

This clonotype was detected ten times or more. This chain connects TRBV4-1 to TRBJ1-5; D gene unclear. The CDR3 extends over 15 amino acids. Per germline, CDR1 MGHRA and CDR2 YSYEKL. V lost 0 bases to trimming and J lost 8 bases, with 14 bases between them. This CDR3 is CASSQEHRPLKPQHF. CDR3 DNA: TGCGCCAGCAGCCAAGAACACCGGCCCCTGAAGCCCCAGCATTTT.

The chain couples TRBV18 to TRBJ2-3, with TRBD1 identical over 8 bases. Looked up from germline, CDR1 is KGHSH and CDR2 is LQKENI. The CDR3 runs 16 residues. The V segment lost 3 bases and the J segment 6 bases; nucleotides outside the gene matches: 11. DNA of the CDR3: TGTGCCAGCTCACCGGGACAGGCGCGGTATTTGGATACGCAGTATTTT. This encodes CASSPGQARYLDTQYF.

This clonotype was found many times. This chain uses TRBV7-9 with TRBJ1-5; D is unclear. V lost 6 bases, J lost 5 bases, and 14 bases lay in between. Looked up from germline, CDR1 is SEHNR and CDR2 is FQNEAQ (reference sequence). The CDR3 totals 14 residues. The CDR3 spells CASSSSLGDQPQHF. The CDR3 DNA is TGTGCCAGCAGTTCCAGCCTAGGCGATCAGCCCCAGCATTTT.

This chain uses TRBV4-1 with TRBJ2-3, with a possible D match to TRBD1 (6 bases). The V gene's germline CDR1 is MGHRA and CDR2 YSYEKL. Trimming removed 0 bases from V and 2 bases from J, with 15 bases in between. CDR3 length: 17 amino acids. For the CDR3, the DNA is TGCGCCAGCAGCCAAGAGCGAACAGGGATCTTCACAGATACGCAGTATTTT. This encodes CASSQERTGIFTDTQYF.

In this sample, this clonotype turned up many times. The chain couples TRBV6-1 to TRBJ2-1; TRBD2 agrees at 11 bases. Germline V gene sequence: CDR1 MNHNS, CDR2 SASEGT. The CDR3 is made up of 14 amino acids. Trimming at V came to 10 bases and at J to 9 bases, leaving 11 bases not matched to a gene. CDR3 in DNA: TGTGCCACCTATCCTAGCGGGAGGAGGGGTGAGCAGTTCTTC. It specifies CATYPSGRRGEQFF.

The chain is built from TRBV5-6 and TRBJ2-1; D remains ambiguous. The germline gives CDR1 SGHDT, CDR2 YYEEEE. Trimming took 4 bases from V and 3 from J, leaving 11 bases between them. This CDR3 region has 14 residues. CDR3 DNA: TGTGCCAGCAGCCGTGGGCCGGACTACAATGAGCAGTTCTTC. It specifies CASSRGPDYNEQFF.

The rearrangement links TRBV12-3 or TRBV12-4 to TRBJ1-4, with D possibly TRBD1 on 6 matching bases. With 4 bases removed from V and 8 bases from J, the gap between germline ends came to 14 bases. The CDR3 runs to 14 residues. The CDR3 region is CASSYRAGGEKLFF. Written as DNA, the CDR3 is TGTGCCAGCAGTTACAGGGCTGGGGGGGAAAAACTGTTTTTT.

This clonotype was seen ten or more times. V and J are TRBV7-3 and TRBJ2-1; D is perhaps TRBD1 (5 bases). V was trimmed by 5 bases and J by 4 bases, leaving 15 bases between them. Germline V gene data show CDR1 as SGHTA and CDR2 as FQGTGA. This CDR3 contains 15 residues. CDR3 DNA: TGTGCCAGCAGCGTTGTTCGCGACAGTTACAATGAGCAGTTCTTC. Protein: CASSVVRDSYNEQFF.